Listed below are T cell receptor beta chains from one sample, sequenced in a study of response to subunit inactivated influenza vaccine. One entry per CDR3 protein results from TCRdb running MiXCR on the RT-PCR reads. The table has around 180,000 distinct CDR3 sequences, about 10% seen once. The sample was non-naive T cells sorted from PBMCs, taken on the day of vaccination. The source of these receptors is a man aged 50 to 60 who received an inactivated influenza vaccine. Both conserved end residues are part of each CDR3. The order of the fields is V gene, D gene, clone size, J gene, CDR3 DNA, CDR3 protein. The D gene is left open where the match is weak. Size is stated for part of the rows, as once, few or many counts, or as a class when the clone is expanded.

TRBV3-1	TRBD2	.	TRBJ2-1	TGTGCCAGCAGCCCTTTAGCGGGACGGATCGATGAGCAGTTCTTC	CASSPLAGRIDEQFF
TRBV7-8	TRBD2	many	TRBJ2-1	TGTGCCAGCAGCTTACTAGCGGGATCAAATGAGCAGTTCTTC	CASSLLAGSNEQFF
TRBV20-1	TRBD1	few	TRBJ1-1	TGCAGTGCTAGTATTCCGGACAGGGGTGGAGACACTGAAGCTTTCTTT	CSASIPDRGGDTEAFF
TRBV6-2/TRBV6-3	TRBD2	.	TRBJ2-6	TGTGCCAGCAGGGACGGACTAGCGGGGGCCTCTGGGGCCAACGTCCTGACTTTC	CASRDGLAGASGANVLTF
TRBV28	.	many	TRBJ1-4	TGTGCCAGCAGTTTAGCGACAGGCCGAGGAAGGCTGTTTTTT	CASSLATGRGRLFF
TRBV20-1	.	many	TRBJ2-7	TGCAGTGTCCGGCGGAGCTCCTACGAGCAGTACTTC	CSVRRSSYEQYF
TRBV20-1	.	.	TRBJ2-2	TGCAGTGCTAGCGACCAGAGTGGCGGGGAGCTGTTTTTT	CSASDQSGGELFF
TRBV12-3/TRBV12-4	.	.	TRBJ1-6	TGTGCCAGCAGCAGAGGGGACTACTCACCCCTCCACTTT	CASSRGDYSPLHF
TRBV4-3	TRBD2	few	TRBJ2-1	TGCGCCAGCAGCCAAAGACGAGGGACTAGCGGGATTACGACCTACAATGAGCAGTTCTTC	CASSQRRGTSGITTYNEQFF
TRBV5-5	.	few	TRBJ2-3	TGTGCCAGCAGCTTCCCCGATACGCAGTATTTT	CASSFPDTQYF